Listed below are T cell receptor beta chains from one sample, sequenced in a study of T cell repertoires in ileal Crohn's disease. Profiled with immunoSEQ multiplex PCR; TCRdb holds only in-frame clones, not every one. The repertoire holds roughly 60,000 clones, 70% to 90% seen once, with approximately 2% in the top ten. The sequenced sample consisted of ileal tissue. The origin of the receptors is an adult with Crohn's disease. Both conserved end residues are part of each CDR3. Each record gives: J gene, CDR3 length, V gene, clone size, D gene, CDR3 protein, CDR3 DNA. A D gene is named only where the DNA matches it firmly. Size is stated for part of the rows, as once, few or many counts, or as a class when the clone is expanded.

>TRBJ2-1|14|TRBV4-1|NA|NA
CASSQFGGSDEQFF
TGCGCCAGCAGCCAATTCGGGGGAAGCGATGAGCAGTTCTTC
>TRBJ1-4|15|TRBV15|NA|NA
CATSRFRTDSEKLFF
TGTGCCACCAGCAGATTCAGGACAGACTCAGAAAAACTGTTTTTT
>TRBJ2-4|18|TRBV4-2|NA|TRBD1
CASSQDRGGQGNSNIQYF
TGTGCCAGCAGCCAAGATCGAGGAGGACAGGGGAATTCAAACATTCAGTACTTC
>TRBJ1-4|14|TRBV7-9|NA|TRBD1
CASSSGQGSEKLFF
TGTGCCAGCAGCTCCGGACAGGGTAGTGAAAAACTGTTTTTT
>TRBJ1-3|14|TRBV30|NA|NA
CAWSPGKSGNTIYF
TGTGCCTGGTCCCCCGGGAAATCTGGAAACACCATATATTTT
>TRBJ2-6|15|TRBV25-1|NA|TRBD1
CASGTGYSGANVLTF
TGTGCCAGCGGGACAGGATACTCTGGGGCCAACGTCCTGACTTTC
>TRBJ2-1|13|TRBV2|NA|TRBD1
CASNPTGYNEQFF
TGTGCCAGCAATCCGACAGGGTACAATGAGCAGTTCTTC
>TRBJ1-2|16|TRBV5-1|NA|NA
CASSLVSVAGSYGYTF
TGCGCCAGCAGCTTGGTATCAGTAGCCGGGTCCTATGGCTACACCTTC
>TRBJ2-2|15|TRBV6-1|NA|NA
CASSDSGGVGGELFF
TGTGCCAGCAGTGATAGTGGCGGGGTCGGCGGGGAGCTGTTTTTT
>TRBJ1-2|10|TRBV20-1|NA|NA
CSASGVGYTF
TGCAGTGCTAGTGGAGTTGGCTACACCTTC
>TRBJ2-1|15|TRBV11-1|NA|TRBD2
CASSLDPGTSDEQFF
TGTGCCAGCAGCTTGGATCCCGGGACTAGCGACGAGCAGTTCTTC
>TRBJ2-6|16|TRBV5-4|NA|NA
CASSLLQVVGANVLTF
TGTGCCAGCAGCTTGCTCCAGGTGGTTGGGGCCAACGTCCTGACTTTC
>TRBJ1-2|13|TRBV11-2|NA|NA
CASSLEGLGGYTF
TGTGCCAGCAGCTTAGAGGGTCTAGGCGGCTACACCTTC
>TRBJ2-7|13|TRBV19|NA|NA
CASSFSPGYEQYF
TGTGCCAGTAGTTTTAGCCCCGGCTACGAGCAGTACTTC
>TRBJ2-1|12|TRBV14|few|NA
CASSQGGGNQFF
TGTGCCAGCAGCCAAGGGGGCGGGAATCAGTTCTTC
>TRBJ1-2|15|TRBV4-1|NA|NA
CASSQDLWRNYGYTF
TGCGCCAGCAGCCAAGATCTGTGGAGAAACTATGGCTACACCTTC
>TRBJ1-2|13|TRBV25-1|NA|TRBD1
CASSAGTVYGYTF
TGTGCCAGCAGTGCTGGGACAGTCTATGGCTACACCTTC
>TRBJ1-5|15|TRBV27|NA|NA
CASSLVGGDNQPQHF
TGTGCCAGCTCCCTCGTTGGAGGGGACAATCAGCCCCAGCATTTT
>TRBJ1-2|16|TRBV30|NA|TRBD1
CAWSVRSGRGSNGYTF
TGTGCCTGGAGTGTACGGAGTGGCAGGGGGTCGAATGGCTACACCTTC
>TRBJ1-5|15|TRBV6-1|NA|NA
CASRPTSGEIQPQHF
TGTGCCAGCAGACCTACATCAGGGGAGATTCAGCCCCAGCATTTT
>TRBJ1-2|12|TRBV15|NA|NA
CATSAVSYGYTF
TGTGCCACCAGCGCAGTATCGTATGGCTACACCTTC
>TRBJ2-5|13|TRBV2|NA|NA
CASSARRSETQYF
TGTGCCAGCAGTGCTCGGAGGTCGGAGACCCAGTACTTC